This T cell receptor beta chain came from a study of T-cell reconstitution after alpha-beta-depleted transplantation in children. Details on this clonotype: Mismatch with germline at one junction end may stem from a read error.

The authors prepared the TCRbeta library with unique molecular identifiers. TCRdb recomputed calls from the PCR reads with MiXCR, one row per CDR3 protein. There are about 370,000 distinct CDR3 sequences in the sample; approximately 20% occur only once, and approximately 3.8% lies in the top ten. This CDR3 has 15 amino acids. Germline CDR1 and CDR2: DFQATT and SNEGSKA (reference sequence). V is TRBV20-1 and J is TRBJ2-1; 11 positions agree with TRBD2. This sequence was found in a human donor who donated a stem cell graft to a child with acute myeloid leukemia. The material sequenced was PBMCs from the stem cell graft donor, taken from the stem cell graft. The CDR3 DNA sequence: TGCTGTGCGCACCCCACTAGCGGGAGTTTCAATGAGCAGTTCTTC. Residues: CCAHPTSGSFNEQFF.